The 32 T cell receptor beta chains below were found in one sample sequenced in a study of T-cell memory formation after mild COVID-19. TCRdb re-derived calls from the 5' RACE reads in MiXCR, one entry per CDR3 protein. In the table there are some 490,000 distinct CDR3 sequences, 15% to 20% of which are singletons. Material for sequencing was PBMCs or a T cell subset sorted from them (not recorded which). The receptors come from an adult woman who had mild COVID-19 (a few samples of this study predate the infection). Cell type and time point are not known.

The chain uses TRBV7-2 and TRBJ2-1; 8 positions match TRBD2. Germline V CDR1 and CDR2: SGHTA, FQGNSA. After removal of 5 bases from V and 8 bases from J, the junction contained 11 bases not matched to a gene. The CDR3 is 15 residues long. The CDR3 sequence is CASSTGLAGRDEQFF. The CDR3 DNA sequence: TGTGCCAGCAGCACCGGACTAGCAGGGAGGGATGAGCAGTTCTTC.

In its sample, this clonotype was seen a few times. The chain uses TRBV9 and TRBJ2-1; a possible D gene is TRBD2 (6 bases). The CDR3 has 16 residues. The V end was cut by 0 bases, the J end by 0 bases, with 10 bases between. The germline V gene encodes CDR1 SGDLS and CDR2 YYNGEE. CDR3 sequence (DNA): TGTGCCAGCAGCGTAGGGGGGGAGCCCTCCTACAATGAGCAGTTCTTC. This codes for CASSVGGEPSYNEQFF.

V gene TRBV27 combines with J gene TRBJ2-2; 9 bases are shared with TRBD2. V lost 7 bases, J lost 5 bases, and 8 bases stayed unmatched. CDR3 length: 15 residues. The germline CDR1 and CDR2 sequences are MNHEY and SMNVEV (reference sequence). This CDR3 reads CASTLAGDWTGELFF. As DNA, the CDR3 is TGTGCCAGCACCTTAGCGGGAGATTGGACCGGGGAGCTGTTTTTT.

V is TRBV20-1 and J is TRBJ2-3; D not certain. The CDR3 is 8 amino acids. The germline V and J ends were trimmed by 5 bases and 11 bases, with 5 bases remaining between them. The germline CDR1 and CDR2 sequences are DFQATT and SNEGSKA (reference sequence). The CDR3 bases are TGCAGTGCTGGTGGGCAGTATTTT. Translation gives CSAGGQYF.

In its sample, this clonotype was seen a few times. The chain is built from TRBV5-1 and TRBJ1-2; D is undetermined. Trimming took 4 bases from V and 8 from J, leaving 12 bases between them. Germline V gives CDR1 SGHRS, CDR2 YFSETQ. The CDR3 loop spans 12 amino acids. The CDR3, as DNA: TGCGCCAGCAGCCCCTGGGATGACGGCTACACCTTC. Its protein is CASSPWDDGYTF.

This clonotype has a handful of counts. Written as DNA, the CDR3 is TGCGCCAGCAAATTTAACCTGGCGGCATACAATGAGCAGTTCTTC. Its translation: CASKFNLAAYNEQFF. The rearrangement uses TRBV5-1 and TRBJ2-1; D is uncertain. The ends were cut back, 6 bases at V and 4 bases at J, with 17 bases in the middle. The length of the CDR3 is 15 residues. The germline gives CDR1 SGHRS, CDR2 YFSETQ.

The chain has TRBV12-3 or TRBV12-4 and TRBJ2-3, with 12 bases that match TRBD1. V shed 8 bases, J shed 0 bases, and the junction held 6 bases outside the gene matches. This CDR3 has 16 residues. The chain's CDR3 is CASGGTGGRSTDTQYF. DNA for the CDR3: TGTGCCAGCGGAGGGACAGGGGGCAGGAGCACAGATACGCAGTATTTT.

The chain is built from TRBV29-1 and TRBJ2-5; tentatively, D is TRBD1 (6 bases). The CDR3 extends over 13 amino acids. Germline CDR1 SQVTM, CDR2 ANQGSEA. V gave up 4 bases and J gave up 3 bases, with 12 bases separating them. CDR3 residues: CSVAVAGEETQYF. CDR3 bases: TGCAGCGTTGCGGTGGCAGGGGAAGAGACCCAGTACTTC.

There are a few counts of this clonotype. In DNA form, the CDR3 reads TGTGCCAGCAGCGTAACCAGTGGAGAGACCCAGTACTTC. It codes for CASSVTSGETQYF. The chain links TRBV9 to TRBJ2-5; D gene ambiguous. Germline CDR1 and CDR2: SGDLS and YYNGEE. The ends were cut back, 1 base at V and 4 bases at J, with 8 bases in the middle. The CDR3 extends over 13 amino acids.

This clonotype was seen more than once but under ten times. In DNA form, the CDR3 reads TGTGCCAGCAGCTTCTCACAGGGGAGCACTGAAGCTTTCTTT. Translating gives CASSFSQGSTEAFF. The genes are TRBV7-9 and TRBJ1-1; the match to TRBD1 covers 7 bases. Germline loops: CDR1 SEHNR, CDR2 FQNEAQ (reference sequence). V shed 3 bases and J 4 bases; nucleotides not matched to a gene: 5. There are 14 residues in the CDR3.

This clonotype was picked up many times. The V and J genes are TRBV5-4 and TRBJ2-3; D may match TRBD1 or TRBD2 (6 bases each). V lost 2 bases and J lost 3, with 13 bases in between. Germline assignment: CDR1 SGHNT and CDR2 YYREEE (reference sequence). The CDR3 has 15 residues. The CDR3 bases are TGTGCCAGCAGCTTAGCGCGAGGGGGGACAGATACGCAGTATTTT. As protein: CASSLARGGTDTQYF.

V is TRBV6-5 and J is TRBJ1-6, with a tentative D call TRBD1 (6 bases). This CDR3 is 18 amino acids long. Looked up from germline, CDR1 is MNHEY and CDR2 is SVGAGI. V was shortened by 6 bases and J by 9 bases, with 27 bases between the two germline ends. The DNA of the CDR3 is TGTGCCAGCAGCCTCTCTTCGCCGGGGGCAGGAGGGAGTTCACCCCTCCACTTT. It encodes CASSLSSPGAGGSSPLHF.

The chain combines TRBV6-2 or TRBV6-3 with TRBJ2-7; D ambiguous. The CDR3 totals 14 residues. Germline V gives CDR1 MNHEY, CDR2 SVGEGT. Deletions cut 0 bases from V and 2 bases from J, with 8 bases between. The DNA for the CDR3 is TGTGCCAGCAGTTACTCCCCGGATGCCTACGAGCAGTACTTC. It is translated as CASSYSPDAYEQYF.

The chain links TRBV20-1 to TRBJ2-1; a weak D match, TRBD2 (7 bases). Trimming shortened V by 0 bases and J by 8 bases, and 17 bases separated the two germline ends. The CDR3 sequence is 15 residues long. Germline CDR1 is DFQATT and CDR2 is SNEGSKA (reference sequence). CDR3 loop: CSARDIRGGSYEQFF. Written as DNA, the CDR3 is TGCAGTGCTAGAGATATAAGGGGGGGCTCGTATGAGCAGTTCTTC.

The chain joins TRBV6-6 to TRBJ1-1; D is unclear. The CDR3 consists of 13 residues. CDR1 MNHNY and CDR2 SVGAGI come from the germline V gene (reference sequence). V lost 0 bases and J 5 bases, leaving 7 bases between the germline ends. CDR3 coding DNA: TGTGCCAGCAGTTACTCGGCGGGTACTGAAGCTTTCTTT. Amino acids: CASSYSAGTEAFF.

The chain uses TRBV6-2 or TRBV6-3 and TRBJ2-7; tentatively, D is TRBD1 (6 bases). The CDR3 has 12 residues. V was pared by 5 bases and J by 1 base, with 6 bases between. CDR1 and CDR2 (germline): MNHEY, SVGEGT. CDR3 loop: CASSGQSYEQYF. For the CDR3, the DNA is TGTGCCAGCAGTGGACAGTCCTACGAGCAGTACTTC.

The table lists this clonotype with a few counts. The rearrangement links TRBV20-1 to TRBJ2-3; D gene ambiguous. The ends were cut back, 6 bases at V and 1 base at J, with 14 bases in the middle. The length of the CDR3 is 14 residues. Germline CDR1 DFQATT, CDR2 SNEGSKA (reference sequence). This CDR3 reads CSAPSEHGTDTQYF. CDR3 nucleotides: TGCAGTGCCCCTTCCGAACATGGCACAGATACGCAGTATTTT.

The CDR3 DNA follows: TGTGCCAGCAGTTACTCGGGGACAACCCTCGCTGAAGCTTTCTTT. Its translation: CASSYSGTTLAEAFF. The chain carries TRBV6-5 and TRBJ1-1; a weak D match, TRBD1 (6 bases). Looked up from germline, CDR1 is MNHEY and CDR2 is SVGAGI. The CDR3 extends over 15 amino acids. With 0 bases removed from V and 6 bases from J, the gap between germline ends came to 14 bases.

The chain is built from TRBV20-1 and TRBJ2-1; 10 bases line up with TRBD2. This CDR3 has 18 residues. V lost 1 base, J lost 0 bases, and 9 bases stayed unmatched. Germline-derived CDR1 and CDR2 are DFQATT and SNEGSKA (reference sequence). The CDR3 loop is CSARAASGRAVSYNEQFF. The DNA for the CDR3 is TGCAGTGCTAGAGCCGCCAGCGGGAGGGCCGTCTCCTACAATGAGCAGTTCTTC.

The chain carries TRBV30 and TRBJ1-2; TRBD1 might be the D (6 bases). Trimming pared 0 bases from V and 4 bases from J, leaving 18 bases between. This CDR3 is 16 amino acids long. Germline CDR1 and CDR2: GTSNPN and SVGIG (reference sequence). As DNA, the CDR3 is TGTGCCTGGAGTGTTTTCCCGGACAGAGGACCCTATGGCTACACCTTC. Translation gives CAWSVFPDRGPYGYTF.

The rearrangement joins TRBV12-3 or TRBV12-4 to TRBJ1-1; D remains ambiguous. CDR3 length equals 14 residues. Trimming took 7 bases from V and 1 from J, leaving 13 bases between them. CDR3 amino acids: CASTPTSWNTEAFF. CDR3 coding DNA: TGTGCCAGCACCCCGACCAGCTGGAACACTGAAGCTTTCTTT.

This clonotype was seen more than once but under ten times. The chain combines TRBV18 with TRBJ2-1; perhaps TRBD2 as D (6 bases). Looked up from germline, CDR1 is KGHSH and CDR2 is LQKENI. The ends were cut back, 3 bases at V and 12 bases at J, with 21 bases in the middle. The CDR3 has 15 residues. The CDR3 loop reads CASSPPGGTSQGQFF. In DNA form, the CDR3 reads TGTGCCAGCTCACCCCCCGGCGGGACCTCCCAGGGGCAGTTCTTC.

This clonotype was detected a few times. V is TRBV4-1 and J is TRBJ2-3, with TRBD2 matching over 7 bases. The CDR3 contains 16 residues. CDR1 is MGHRA, CDR2 YSYEKL, per germline. Trimming cost V 1 base and J 3 bases; bases outside gene matches: 7. The CDR3: CASSQVGGGRTDTQYF. The CDR3 nucleotides read TGCGCCAGCAGCCAAGTCGGGGGAGGGAGGACAGATACGCAGTATTTT.

The V gene is TRBV7-9, the J gene TRBJ2-5; weak D call: TRBD2 (5 bases). The CDR3 length is 16 residues. V dropped 4 bases and J dropped 3 bases, with 18 bases sitting between them. Germline loops: CDR1 SEHNR, CDR2 FQNEAQ (reference sequence). CDR3 nucleotides: TGTGCCAGCAGCTCTTCCCGGGGTATGACGGAAGAGACCCAGTACTTC. Protein sequence: CASSSSRGMTEETQYF.

The chain recombines TRBV6-2 or TRBV6-3 with TRBJ1-1, with no clear D. There are 16 residues in the CDR3. The V gene lost 5 bases and the J gene lost 0 bases, with 16 bases spanning the gap. CDR1 and CDR2 (germline): MNHEY, SVGEGT. CDR3 loop: CASSPWTGPMNTEAFF. CDR3 coding DNA: TGTGCCAGCAGTCCTTGGACGGGCCCAATGAACACTGAAGCTTTCTTT.

This clonotype was counted ten times or more. This chain links TRBV5-1 with TRBJ1-1; D possibly corresponds to TRBD1 (5 bases). CDR3 length: 16 amino acids. V was trimmed by 5 bases and J by 2 bases, leaving 19 bases between them. Germline V gives CDR1 SGHRS, CDR2 YFSETQ. DNA for the CDR3: TGCGCCAGCAGTGACGGGGCCGGGACCCGCAACACTGAAGCTTTCTTT. This encodes CASSDGAGTRNTEAFF.

This clonotype was observed a handful of times. J is TRBJ2-1 and V is TRBV9, with D possibly TRBD1 on 5 matching bases. Germline V gives CDR1 SGDLS, CDR2 YYNGEE. This CDR3 contains 14 residues. V was cut by 3 bases and J by 7 bases, with 14 bases left in between. CDR3 nucleotide sequence: TGTGCCAGCAGCGACCGACAGAGAAGTAATGAGCAGTTCTTC. Amino acid sequence: CASSDRQRSNEQFF.

The rearrangement joins TRBV15 to TRBJ2-4, with TRBD2 matching over 9 bases. The CDR3 totals 15 residues. V shed 5 bases, J shed 4 bases, and the junction held 6 bases outside the gene matches. Germline V gives CDR1 LNHNV, CDR2 YYDKDF (reference sequence). The DNA of the CDR3 is TGTGCCACCAGCGGGCGGGGGGGACTGAAAAACATTCAGTACTTC. This encodes CATSGRGGLKNIQYF.

This clonotype was observed a handful of times. Here the CDR3 reads CASSLFSLTSMQETQYF. The CDR3 region has the DNA TGTGCCAGCAGCTTATTCTCCCTCACTAGTATGCAAGAGACCCAGTACTTC. V gene TRBV11-2 combines with J gene TRBJ2-5; TRBD2 might be the D (5 bases). Germline values: CDR1 SGHAT, CDR2 FQNNGV. The CDR3 totals 17 residues. Deletions cut 2 bases from V and 2 bases from J, with 18 bases between.

This clonotype was detected a few times. The chain has TRBV2 and TRBJ2-3; possibly TRBD2 for D (8 bases). Germline V CDR1 and CDR2: SNHLY, FYNNEI. The CDR3 contains 16 residues. The ends were cut back, 6 bases at V and 3 bases at J, with 19 bases in the middle. The CDR3 DNA is TGTGCCAGCAGGTCAAACAGGGGCGGGGGGACAGATACGCAGTATTTT. Protein sequence: CASRSNRGGGTDTQYF.

The CDR3 protein is CASRERTGSLYEQYF. The CDR3 DNA sequence: TGCGCCAGCAGGGAGAGGACAGGGTCCCTCTACGAGCAGTACTTC. The genes are TRBV5-1 and TRBJ2-7; the match to TRBD1 covers 8 bases. The CDR3 loop spans 15 amino acids. Germline CDR1 is SGHRS and CDR2 is YFSETQ. V dropped 5 bases and J dropped 3; count of bases not matched to a gene: 10.

This clonotype was seen only once. The chain uses TRBV7-6 and TRBJ2-1; a possible D gene is TRBD1 (5 bases). The V end lost 6 bases, the J end lost 3 bases, and 12 bases lay between the germline ends. The CDR3 consists of 14 residues. Looked up from germline, CDR1 is SGHVS and CDR2 is FNYEAQ. CDR3 amino acids: CASSPGLLYNEQFF. CDR3 bases: TGTGCCAGCAGTCCAGGGCTACTCTACAATGAGCAGTTCTTC.